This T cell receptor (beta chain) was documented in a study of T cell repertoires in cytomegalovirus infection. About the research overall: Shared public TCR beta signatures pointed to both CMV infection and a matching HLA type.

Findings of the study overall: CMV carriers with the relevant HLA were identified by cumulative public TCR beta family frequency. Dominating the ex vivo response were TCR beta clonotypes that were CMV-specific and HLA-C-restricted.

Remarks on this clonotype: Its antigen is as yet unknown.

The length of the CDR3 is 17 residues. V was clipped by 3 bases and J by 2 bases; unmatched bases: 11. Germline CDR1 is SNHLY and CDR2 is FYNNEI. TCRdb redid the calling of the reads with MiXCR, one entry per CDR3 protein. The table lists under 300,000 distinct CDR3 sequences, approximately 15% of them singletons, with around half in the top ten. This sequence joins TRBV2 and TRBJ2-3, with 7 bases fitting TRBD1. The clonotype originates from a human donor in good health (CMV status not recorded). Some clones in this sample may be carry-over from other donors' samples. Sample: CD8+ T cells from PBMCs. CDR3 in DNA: TGTGCCAGCAGTGACAGGGGGTTACAGGCAGACACAGATACGCAGTATTTT. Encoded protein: CASSDRGLQADTDTQYF.